This T cell receptor (beta chain) was found in a study of T cell responses to AZD1222 COVID-19 vaccine (dated by TCRdb to the early 2020s). For the study in its entirety: Because spike-specific TCR depth and breadth did not differ between the two schedules, AZD1222 recipients who got a second dose at roughly 4 weeks were pooled with those who got a second dose at roughly 12 weeks. A total of about 240 trial participants underwent TCR sequencing, of whom about 210 received two doses of AZD1222 and 26 received two doses of the MenACWY control vaccine. Trial participants were enrolled by age into 18-55, 56-69 and 70-plus year subgroups, with roughly 160, 29 and 62 TCR-sequenced participants respectively.

The full study reports these points: Conclusions about previously exposed vaccinees are limited because only five or six AZD1222 recipients were SARS-CoV-2 seropositive at baseline. After two AZD1222 doses, both the breadth and the depth of spike-specific TCRs were significantly higher than at day 0 and than in MenACWY recipients. Because no samples from the day 14 peak response were available, repertoires could be characterized only after the peak T cell response. In the small 56-69-year group, the increase in depth fell short of significance, most likely because of low power. Reportedly, close to half of the unique spike-specific TCRs recognized epitopes lying outside the regions that are mutated in the B.1.351 and B.1.1.7 variants. Participants were mostly white British, with more females than males. The authors suggested clonal diversity may have been underestimated. Vaccine-associated CD4 TCRs spanned the whole spike protein, with dominant responses in regions 160-218 and 743-854.

The CDR3 regions of human TCRbeta chains were subjected to immunosequencing. Per the source publication's procedure: Repertoire TCRs were matched against a reference library of SARS-CoV-2-specific TCRs generated with the MIRA antigen-specificity platform. Breadth meant the fraction of unique TCRs that were SARS-CoV-2-associated, whereas depth meant the fraction of total T cells that were SARS-CoV-2-associated. Using the MIRA data, every spike-specific TCR was mapped to the spike region that the TCR reacted to and assigned to either a CD4 or a CD8 class. Log10-transformed breadth and depth values were compared by one-way ANOVA with Sidak's multiple comparisons tests. The table was pulled from immuneACCESS by TCRdb, which kept in-frame rearrangements only. Such tables lose some clones; where checked, under half of the loss comes from unresolved V genes, and the rest has no known cause. That table is the source of V, J and clone size, and D and trimming were worked out from the DNA. The sample table shows 98,000 or so clones, and 80% to 90% are seen once. The ten largest clones represent over 6.5% of the sample.

According to the study, the label for this sample's time point signals: baseline before first vaccination. Samples from vaccinated people were obtained from the UK trials COV001 and COV002, which included a single-blind randomized controlled phase 2/3 trial of AZD1222 (ChAdOx1 nCoV-19) in healthy adults. For TCRbeta chain sequencing, PBMC samples were collected from trial participants at day 0 and at day 28 after the second dose. This clone was observed once. No cognate antigen has been identified for it. Base qualities were left out, and no much larger clone turns up one base away. Inclusive of the bounding cysteine and phenylalanine, the CDR3 is 18 residues long. Only the CDR3 DNA stays, 54 bases, in frame from base 1. Trimmed from V: 3 bases; trimmed from J: 6 bases; junction bases lacking a gene match: 12. As encoded in the germline V gene (reference sequence), CDR1 is MNHEY while CDR2 is SMNVEV.

The sequence links TRBV27 to TRBJ2-2; 11 of the junction bases match TRBD2. The receptor was derived from an adult in good health. Sample: peripheral blood, taken on day 0 of AZD1222 vaccination. The CDR3 amino acid sequence is: CASSFFLAGGRGAGELFF. The sequenced DNA: TGTGCCAGCAGTTTTTTCCTAGCGGGGGGCCGGGGCGCCGGGGAGCTGTTTTTT.